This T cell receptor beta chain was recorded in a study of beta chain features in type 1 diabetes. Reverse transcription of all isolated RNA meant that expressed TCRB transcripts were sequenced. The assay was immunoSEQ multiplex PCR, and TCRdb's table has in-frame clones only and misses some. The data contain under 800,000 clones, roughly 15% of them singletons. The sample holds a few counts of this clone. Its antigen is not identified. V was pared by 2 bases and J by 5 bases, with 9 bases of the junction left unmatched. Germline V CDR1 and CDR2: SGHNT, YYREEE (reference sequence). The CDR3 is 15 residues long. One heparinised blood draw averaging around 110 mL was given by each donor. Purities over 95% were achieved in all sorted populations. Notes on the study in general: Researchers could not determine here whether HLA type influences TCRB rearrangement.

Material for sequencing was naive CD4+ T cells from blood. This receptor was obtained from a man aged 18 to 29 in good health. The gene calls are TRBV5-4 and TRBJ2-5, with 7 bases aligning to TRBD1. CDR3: CASSFGAGGGETQYF. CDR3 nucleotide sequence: TGTGCCAGCAGCTTTGGTGCAGGGGGTGGGGAGACCCAGTACTTC.